This T cell receptor (beta chain) was captured in a study of CD4 T cells in relation to SARS-CoV-2 and coronaviruses. Points from the study as a whole: Compared with monoreactive clones, crossreactive clones showed significantly weaker SARS-CoV-2 expansion.

Before the COVID-19 pandemic, during about 2011-2019, CD4+ T cells were taken from unexposed donors. Isolation of CD4+ T cells took place after about 9 days in culture. As cell numbers allowed, unexposed-donor CD4+ T cells faced SARS-CoV-2 S/N and four cold-coronavirus spikes. Half the medium was replaced with IL-2 medium on days 3 and 7. Looked up from germline, CDR1 is MNHEY and CDR2 is SVGEGT. CDR3 length: 15 residues. The V end lost 0 bases, the J end lost 4 bases, and 12 bases lay between the germline ends. About this clone: Its cognate antigen is unknown.

TCRdb's copy holds only in-frame clones and misses some; the assay was immunoSEQ multiplex PCR. The data contain roughly 15,000 clones, approximately 81% of them singletons. This chain connects TRBV6-2 or TRBV6-3 to TRBJ1-2; D might be TRBD1 (6 bases). The sequenced sample consisted of CD4+ T cells from PBMCs, cultured in vitro. This sequence originates from a human donor in good health. CDR3 coding DNA: TGTGCCAGCAGTTACTCGACAGGACAGACCTATGGCTACACCTTC. Translated: CASSYSTGQTYGYTF.